These 18 T cell receptor beta chains were all obtained from the same sample, sequenced in a study of CD8+ T cells in alopecia areata. Treatment noted: oral pan-JAK inhibitor, 5-10 mg twice daily. After isolation, RNA underwent reverse transcription to generate cDNA as the sequencing template. Profiling relied on immunoSEQ multiplex PCR, and the TCRdb table lists in-frame clones only, not all of them. The sample has some 42,000 clones; 80% to 95% are singletons. The sequenced sample was CD8+ T cells sorted from blood, obtained at week 24, from a patient treated with tofacitinib. Receptor source: a human donor with alopecia areata.

The chain uses TRBV7-9 and TRBJ2-5; the D call may be TRBD1 or TRBD2 (5 bases each). CDR1 SEHNR and CDR2 FQNEAQ come from the germline V gene (reference sequence). There are 16 residues in the CDR3. V lost 1 base and J lost 1, with 13 bases in between. In DNA form, the CDR3 reads TGTGCCAGCAGCTTAGAATCAGCGGACACCCAAGAGACCCAGTACTTC. As protein: CASSLESADTQETQYF.

V usage is TRBV7-2 and J usage is TRBJ2-7; 7 bases are a match to TRBD2. The CDR3 is made up of 14 amino acids. V lost 2 bases to trimming and J lost 4 bases; unmatched junction nucleotides: 5. Germline CDR1 reads SGHTA; CDR2 reads FQGNSA. CDR3 sequence (DNA): TGTGCCAGCAGCTTATCTCCAGCGGGGTACGAGCAGTACTTC. Translation: CASSLSPAGYEQYF.

The chain links TRBV19 to TRBJ2-1; D is perhaps TRBD2 (5 bases). CDR1 is LNHDA, CDR2 SQIVND, per germline (reference sequence). The CDR3 length is 15 residues. V was pared by 3 bases and J by 2 bases, with 11 bases between. CDR3 residues: CASSMDFSTYNEQFF. As DNA, the CDR3 is TGTGCCAGTAGTATGGACTTTAGTACCTACAATGAGCAGTTCTTC.

V and J are TRBV30 and TRBJ2-5, with TRBD1 matching 9 bases. The J call may be in error: the DNA end matches TRBJ2-7 better. This CDR3 contains 15 residues. The V gene's germline CDR1 is GTSNPN and CDR2 SVGIG (reference sequence). CDR3 sequence reads: CAWSGWGTGTYEQYF. As DNA, the CDR3 is TGTGCCTGGAGTGGGTGGGGGACAGGGACCTACGAGCAGTACTTC.

The rearrangement joins TRBV10-3 to TRBJ2-7; D not certain. Trimming pared 2 bases from V and 4 bases from J, leaving 6 bases between. The V gene's germline CDR1 is ENHRY and CDR2 SYGVKD. This CDR3 has 12 residues. CDR3 loop: CAISEGTYEQYF. Here the CDR3 DNA reads TGTGCCATCAGTGAGGGTACTTACGAGCAGTACTTC.

The CDR3 reads CAISSPPENEKLFF. DNA for the CDR3: TGTGCCATCTCATCCCCCCCGGAAAATGAAAAACTGTTTTTT. V is TRBV10-3 and J is TRBJ1-4; D is unclear. The length of the CDR3 is 14 residues. CDR1 ENHRY and CDR2 SYGVKD come from the germline V gene. V was pared by 8 bases and J by 5 bases, with 15 bases between.

The chain carries TRBV27 and TRBJ2-2; D call uncertain. CDR1 MNHEY and CDR2 SMNVEV come from the germline V gene (reference sequence). V gave up 3 bases and J gave up 4 bases, with 3 bases separating them. CDR3 length: 12 residues. The CDR3 DNA sequence: TGTGCCAGCAGTTTCCGCACCGGGGAGCTGTTTTTT. Translated: CASSFRTGELFF.

The chain couples TRBV10-2 to TRBJ2-1, with 9 bases matching TRBD2. The CDR3 consists of 13 residues. The junction had 8 bases not matched to a gene; V was cut back by 7 bases and J by 10 bases. Germline V lookup: CDR1 WSHSY, CDR2 SAAADI. The CDR3 DNA follows: TGCGCCAGCACTGTGGGACTAGCAGGAGAGCAGTTCTTC. This codes for CASTVGLAGEQFF.

The chain uses TRBV30 and TRBJ2-1; D is tentatively TRBD1 or TRBD2 (5 bases each). CDR1 is GTSNPN, CDR2 SVGIG, per germline (reference sequence). V lost 8 bases, J lost 2 bases, and 10 bases lay in between. The CDR3 covers 12 residues. The CDR3, as DNA: TGTGCCGGACCGGGACCCTACAATGAGCAGTTCTTC. Translating gives CAGPGPYNEQFF. The full variable domain, rest sourced from reference TRBV30 and TRBJ2-1, is SQTIHQWPATLVQPVGSPLSLECTVEGTSNPNLYWYRQAAGRGLQLLFYSVGIGQISSEVPQNLSASRPQDRQFILSSKKLLLSDSGFYLCAGPGPYNEQFFGPGTRLTVL.

The genes are TRBV13 and TRBJ1-3; D remains unclear. The V gene's germline CDR1 is PRHDT and CDR2 FYEKMQ (reference sequence). The CDR3 consists of 13 residues. Trimming cost V 7 bases and J 4 bases, with 11 bases left between them. CDR3 nucleotide sequence: TGTGCCAGCACCGTCGGAGACGGAAACACCATATATTTT. Amino acid sequence: CASTVGDGNTIYF.

The chain joins TRBV7-9 to TRBJ2-3; D is ambiguous. The V end was cut by 5 bases, the J end by 1 base, with 7 bases between. The germline CDR1 and CDR2 sequences are SEHNR and FQNEAQ (reference sequence). CDR3 length: 13 residues. The CDR3 DNA reads TGTGCCAGCAGCCCAACCCGCACAGATACGCAGTATTTT. This translates into CASSPTRTDTQYF.

V gene TRBV11-1 combines with J gene TRBJ2-7; D is uncertain. V dropped 0 bases and J dropped 1 base, with 10 bases sitting between them. Germline V lookup: CDR1 SGHAT, CDR2 FQDESV (reference sequence). The CDR3 has 15 amino acids. The DNA of the CDR3 is TGTGCCAGCAGCTTAGCGGGTTGGGGATCCTACGAGCAGTACTTC. Encoded protein: CASSLAGWGSYEQYF.

The chain joins TRBV11-2 to TRBJ2-1; 9 nucleotides agree with TRBD2. The V gene end was trimmed by 10 bases and the J gene end by 6 bases; junction bases not matched to a gene: 7. This CDR3 is 13 amino acids long. Per germline, CDR1 SGHAT and CDR2 FQNNGV. This CDR3 reads CANGGGASNEQFF. The CDR3 DNA is TGTGCCAACGGCGGGGGGGCCTCCAATGAGCAGTTCTTC.

The chain uses TRBV27 and TRBJ2-7, with 7 bases that match TRBD2. With 6 bases clipped from V and 3 bases from J, the junction kept 5 bases outside the gene matches. Looked up from germline, CDR1 is MNHEY and CDR2 is SMNVEV (reference sequence). The CDR3 has 13 amino acids. The CDR3 coding sequence is TGTGCCAGCAGGGGGGGGTCCGACTACGAGCAGTACTTC. It encodes CASRGGSDYEQYF.

This clone was seen only once. CDR3 sequence (DNA): TGTGCCAGCAGCTTAGTCCTAGCGGGGAACCGTCGCACAGATACGCAGTATTTT. Its translation is CASSLVLAGNRRTDTQYF. This chain connects TRBV7-6 to TRBJ2-3; 9 bases align to TRBD2. CDR3 size: 18 residues. The junction had 9 bases not matched to a gene; V was cut back by 1 base and J by 1 base. CDR1 and CDR2 from the germline V gene are SGHVS and FNYEAQ.

The rearrangement uses TRBV6-4 and TRBJ2-1; D may match TRBD1 or TRBD2 (5 bases each). There are 14 residues in the CDR3. Trimming left V 3 bases short and J 9 bases short, with 15 bases between. Germline V lookup: CDR1 MRHNA, CDR2 SNTAGT. CDR3 bases: TGTGCCAGCAGTGAAGGACTGGGGGTCAGTGAGCAGTTCTTC. Amino acid sequence: CASSEGLGVSEQFF.

V and J are TRBV5-1 and TRBJ2-1; 8 bases fit TRBD1. Germline CDR1 SGHRS, CDR2 YFSETQ. The CDR3 is 15 amino acids. Germline trimming cut 4 bases from V and 6 bases from J; bases unmatched to any gene: 9. The CDR3 nucleotides are TGCGCCAGCAGCCCAACAGGGGGTGTCTCCAATGAGCAGTTCTTC. It specifies CASSPTGGVSNEQFF.

The chain employs TRBV7-2 and TRBJ2-3; 8 bases line up with TRBD2. Trimming cost V 1 base and J 5 bases; bases outside gene matches: 5. The CDR3 is 15 residues long. Germline V CDR1 and CDR2: SGHTA, FQGNSA. CDR3 nucleotide sequence: TGTGCCAGCAGCTTAGTCCTAGCGGGCGTAGATACGCAGTATTTT. It is translated as CASSLVLAGVDTQYF.